A selection of T cell receptor beta chains follows, all from one sample in a study of T cell responses to AZD1222 COVID-19 vaccine. Libraries were prepared by immunoSEQ multiplex PCR; TCRdb keeps only in-frame clonotypes and omits some of them. The data contain 150,000 or so clones, about 93% of them singletons. The material was peripheral blood, obtained on day 0 of AZD1222 vaccination. The receptors here all came from an adult in good health. Both conserved end residues are part of each CDR3. The D gene is left open where the match is weak. Size is omitted from some rows. Given values are once, few, many or a class for expanded clones.

d_call	v_call	clone_size	j_call	cdr3_nt	cdr3_aa
-	TRBV19	-	TRBJ2-3	TGTGCCAGTAGTATAGTTCCGGTCCCCCCAGATACGCAGTATTTT	CASSIVPVPPDTQYF
-	TRBV11-2	-	TRBJ2-7	TGTGCCAGCAGCTTTTTTAGGGACTCCGGAGCCTACGAGCAGTACTTC	CASSFFRDSGAYEQYF
-	TRBV7-8	-	TRBJ2-3	TGTGCCAGCAGCCGCCGGACCCCGGTGGAGGCAGATACGCAGTATTTT	CASSRRTPVEADTQYF
-	TRBV21-1	-	TRBJ2-7	TGTGCCGAGGGGTCCTACGAGCAGTACTTC	CAEGSYEQYF
-	TRBV4-2	-	TRBJ1-6	TGTGCCAGCAGCCAAGATTCCCAGAATTCACCCCTCCACTTT	CASSQDSQNSPLHF
-	TRBV2	-	TRBJ1-3	TGTGCCAGCAGTATGGCGCTGGCTGGAAACACCATATATTTT	CASSMALAGNTIYF
-	TRBV28	-	TRBJ1-1	TGTGCCAGCAGTTCTGGGGGTGGGGCGCCTTTCTTT	CASSSGGGAPFF
-	TRBV11-3	-	TRBJ2-7	TGTGCCAGCAGCTTGAGGCGGGGCCCCTACGAGCAGTACTTC	CASSLRRGPYEQYF
TRBD2	TRBV3-1/TRBV3-2	-	TRBJ2-5	TGTGCCAGCAGCCATGGGGTAGCGGGGGGGCCGGGACAAGAGACCCAGTACTTC	CASSHGVAGGPGQETQYF
-	TRBV4-3	-	TRBJ1-5	TGCGCCAGCAGCCAAGTTGAGGGTAGCAATCAGCCCCAGCATTTT	CASSQVEGSNQPQHF
-	TRBV7-3	-	TRBJ1-1	TGTGCCAGCAGCGACGGGGGGTCCACTGAAGCTTTCTTT	CASSDGGSTEAFF
-	TRBV5-5	-	TRBJ2-5	TGTGCCAGCAGCTTATTGGGCAGCCAAGAGACCCAGTACTTC	CASSLLGSQETQYF
TRBD1	TRBV5-1	-	TRBJ1-5	TGCGCCAGCAGCCTATCGGGACAGATCAATCAGCCCCAGCATTTT	CASSLSGQINQPQHF
-	TRBV6-1	-	TRBJ2-2	TGTGCCAGCAGTGAGAAACCGATGAACACCGGGGAGCTGTTTTTT	CASSEKPMNTGELFF
TRBD1	TRBV30	-	TRBJ1-1	TGTGCCTGGAGTACCGGACAGGGGTTTATACCTGAAGCTTTCTTT	CAWSTGQGFIPEAFF
-	TRBV7-9	-	TRBJ2-6	TGTGCCAGCAGCCAGTCCTACTCTGGGGCCAACGTCCTGACTTTC	CASSQSYSGANVLTF
-	TRBV7-6	once	TRBJ2-3	TGTGCCAGCAGCCTATCCCCGGGGCCCACAGATACGCAGTATTTT	CASSLSPGPTDTQYF
-	TRBV18	-	TRBJ1-1	TGTGCCAGCTCACCACGGTCAGTGAACACTGAAGCTTTCTTT	CASSPRSVNTEAFF
-	TRBV12-3/TRBV12-4	-	TRBJ2-1	TGTGCCAGCAGTCCCCAGGGTTTCGATGAGCAGTTCTTC	CASSPQGFDEQFF
TRBD2	TRBV30	once	TRBJ2-5	TGTGCCTGGAGTGTTCTGGGAGGGGAGACCCAGTACTTC	CAWSVLGGETQYF
-	TRBV7-3	once	TRBJ1-1	TGTGCCAGCAGGAACAGGGCGGTGAACACTGAAGCTTTCTTT	CASRNRAVNTEAFF
-	TRBV6-5	-	TRBJ2-7	TGTGCCAGCAGGAGACAGGGACTTTACGAGCAGTACTTC	CASRRQGLYEQYF
-	TRBV19	-	TRBJ1-2	TGTGCCAGTAATCGGGGCTATGGCTACACCTTC	CASNRGYGYTF
-	TRBV7-2	-	TRBJ2-5	TGTGCCAGCAGCCCGGGGGACAGACAAGAGACCCAGTACTTC	CASSPGDRQETQYF
-	TRBV7-9	-	TRBJ2-7	TGTGCCAGCAGCCCGCCTGCCTACGAGCAGTACTTC	CASSPPAYEQYF
-	TRBV3-1/TRBV3-2	-	TRBJ1-6	TGTGCCAGCAGCCAAGAATACACAGGGAACTCACCCCTCCACTTT	CASSQEYTGNSPLHF
TRBD1	TRBV19	-	TRBJ1-2	TGTGCCAGTAGTAGGGACAGATATGGCTACACCTTC	CASSRDRYGYTF
-	TRBV12-3/TRBV12-4	once	TRBJ1-2	TGTGCCAGCCGGGCTACGTATGGCTACACCTTC	CASRATYGYTF
-	TRBV4-1	-	TRBJ1-6	TGCGCCAGCAGCCAAGATCTACAGGGCGCGGGATCACCCCTCCACTTT	CASSQDLQGAGSPLHF
-	TRBV30	-	TRBJ2-3	TGTGCCTGGAGAGTGACGGGGTCTACAGATACGCAGTATTTT	CAWRVTGSTDTQYF
TRBD1	TRBV10-1	-	TRBJ2-2	TGCGCCAGCAGTTGGACAGGGGAAAACGGGGAGCTGTTTTTT	CASSWTGENGELFF
-	TRBV15	-	TRBJ1-3	TGTGCCACCAGCGGAAGCATCGGAAACACCATATATTTT	CATSGSIGNTIYF
-	TRBV5-6	-	TRBJ1-2	TGTGCCAGCAGCTTGGAGGTAGTGGGGGGCTATGGCTACACCTTC	CASSLEVVGGYGYTF
-	TRBV9	-	TRBJ1-1	TGTGCCAGCAGCGCGACCCCTACAGCGAACACTGAAGCTTTCTTT	CASSATPTANTEAFF
-	TRBV2	-	TRBJ1-1	TGTGCCAGCGCCCCCATTTTGGTGGGACACTTAAACACTGAAGCTTTCTTT	CASAPILVGHLNTEAFF
-	TRBV4-2	-	TRBJ2-2	TGTGCCAGCAGCCAACGAGACCCCAACACCGGGGAGCTGTTTTTT	CASSQRDPNTGELFF
-	TRBV7-2	-	TRBJ2-2	TGTGCCAGCAGCTTAGTAAGGCCGGCCGGGGAGCTGTTTTTT	CASSLVRPAGELFF
-	TRBV4-1	-	TRBJ1-6	TGCGCCAGCAGCCAAGCTAACGGCGCGTATTCACCCCTCCACTTT	CASSQANGAYSPLHF
-	TRBV6-2/TRBV6-3	-	TRBJ1-2	TGTGCCAGCAGTTTCGACAGATACTATGGCTACACCTTC	CASSFDRYYGYTF
TRBD1	TRBV7-9	-	TRBJ2-4	TGTGCCAGCAGCAAGGGACAGGTTCAGTACTTC	CASSKGQVQYF